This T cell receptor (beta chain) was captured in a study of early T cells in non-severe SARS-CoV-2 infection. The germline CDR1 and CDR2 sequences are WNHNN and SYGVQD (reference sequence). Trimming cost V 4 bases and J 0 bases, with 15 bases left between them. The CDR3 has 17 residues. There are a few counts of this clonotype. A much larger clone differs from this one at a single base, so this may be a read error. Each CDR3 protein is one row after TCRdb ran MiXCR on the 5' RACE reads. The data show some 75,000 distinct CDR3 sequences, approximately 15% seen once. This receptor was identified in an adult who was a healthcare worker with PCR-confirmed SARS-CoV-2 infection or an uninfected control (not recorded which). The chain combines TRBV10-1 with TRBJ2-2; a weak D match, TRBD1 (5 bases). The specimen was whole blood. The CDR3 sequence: CASSVWGRGANTGELFF. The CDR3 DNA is TGCGCCAGCAGTGTTTGGGGAAGGGGCGCGAACACCGGGGAGCTGTTTTTT.